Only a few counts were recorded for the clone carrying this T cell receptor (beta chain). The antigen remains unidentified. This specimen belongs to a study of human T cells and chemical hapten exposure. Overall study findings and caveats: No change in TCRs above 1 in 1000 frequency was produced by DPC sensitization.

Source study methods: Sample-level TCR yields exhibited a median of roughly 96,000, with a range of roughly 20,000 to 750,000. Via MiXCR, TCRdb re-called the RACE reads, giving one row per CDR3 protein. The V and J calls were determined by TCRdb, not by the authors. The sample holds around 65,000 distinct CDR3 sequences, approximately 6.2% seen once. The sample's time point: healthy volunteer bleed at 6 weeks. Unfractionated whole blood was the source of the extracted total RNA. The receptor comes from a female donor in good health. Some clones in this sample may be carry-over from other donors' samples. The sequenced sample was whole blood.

The CDR3 sequence is CASSPRMVTDTQYF. The CDR3 nucleotides read TGTGCCAGCTCACCTAGGATGGTCACAGATACGCAGTATTTT. The rearrangement links TRBV18 to TRBJ2-3; D is unresolved. CDR3 length equals 14 residues. V was shortened by 3 bases and J by 2 bases, with 9 bases between the two germline ends. Germline CDR1 is KGHSH and CDR2 is LQKENI.